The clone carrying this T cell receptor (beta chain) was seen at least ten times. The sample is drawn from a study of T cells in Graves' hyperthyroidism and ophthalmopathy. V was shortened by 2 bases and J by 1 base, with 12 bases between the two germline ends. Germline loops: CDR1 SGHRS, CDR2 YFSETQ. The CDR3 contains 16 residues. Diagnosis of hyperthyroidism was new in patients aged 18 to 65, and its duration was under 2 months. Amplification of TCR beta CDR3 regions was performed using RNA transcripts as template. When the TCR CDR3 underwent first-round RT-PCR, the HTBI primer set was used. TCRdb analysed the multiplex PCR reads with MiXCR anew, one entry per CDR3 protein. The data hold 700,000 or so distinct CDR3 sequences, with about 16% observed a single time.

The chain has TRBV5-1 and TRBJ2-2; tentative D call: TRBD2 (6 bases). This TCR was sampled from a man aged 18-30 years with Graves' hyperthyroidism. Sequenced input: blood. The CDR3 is CASSLSIAENTGELFF. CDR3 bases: TGCGCCAGCAGCTTATCCATAGCGGAGAACACCGGGGAGCTGTTTTTT.